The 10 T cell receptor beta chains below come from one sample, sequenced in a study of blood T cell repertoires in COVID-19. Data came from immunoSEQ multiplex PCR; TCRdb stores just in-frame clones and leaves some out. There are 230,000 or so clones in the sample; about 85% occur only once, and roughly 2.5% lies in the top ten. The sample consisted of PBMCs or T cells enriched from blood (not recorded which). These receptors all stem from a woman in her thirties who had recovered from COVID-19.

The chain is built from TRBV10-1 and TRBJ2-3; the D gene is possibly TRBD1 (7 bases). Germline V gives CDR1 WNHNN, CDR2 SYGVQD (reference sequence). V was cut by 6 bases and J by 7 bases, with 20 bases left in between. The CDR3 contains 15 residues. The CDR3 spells CASSEQGRGSNTQYF. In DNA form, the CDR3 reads TGCGCCAGCAGCGAACAGGGGCGGGGATCAAATACGCAGTATTTT.

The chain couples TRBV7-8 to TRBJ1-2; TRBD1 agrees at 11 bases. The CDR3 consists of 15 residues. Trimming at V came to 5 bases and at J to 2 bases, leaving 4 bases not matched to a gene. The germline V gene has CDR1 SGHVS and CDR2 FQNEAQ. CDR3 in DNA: TGTGCCAGCAGCACCGGGACAGGGGGGAACTATGGCTACACCTTC. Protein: CASSTGTGGNYGYTF.

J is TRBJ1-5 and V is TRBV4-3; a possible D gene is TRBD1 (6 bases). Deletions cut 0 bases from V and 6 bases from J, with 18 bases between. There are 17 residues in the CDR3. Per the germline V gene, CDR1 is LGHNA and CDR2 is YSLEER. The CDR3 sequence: CASSQEAQGLGSQPQHF. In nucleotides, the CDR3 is TGCGCCAGCAGCCAAGAGGCCCAGGGGCTGGGTAGTCAGCCCCAGCATTTT.

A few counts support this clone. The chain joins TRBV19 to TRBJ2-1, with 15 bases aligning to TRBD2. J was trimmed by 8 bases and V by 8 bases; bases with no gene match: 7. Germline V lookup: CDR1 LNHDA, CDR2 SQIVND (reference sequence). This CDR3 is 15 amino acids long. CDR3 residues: CASSGTSGGFDEQFF. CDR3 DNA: TGTGCCAGTTCCGGGACTAGCGGGGGGTTTGATGAGCAGTTCTTC.

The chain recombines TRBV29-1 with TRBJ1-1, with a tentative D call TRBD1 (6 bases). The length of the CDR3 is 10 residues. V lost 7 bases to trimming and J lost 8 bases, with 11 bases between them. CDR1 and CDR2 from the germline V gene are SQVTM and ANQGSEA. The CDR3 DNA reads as TGCAGCGGGAAGGACAGCGAAGCTTTCTTT. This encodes CSGKDSEAFF.

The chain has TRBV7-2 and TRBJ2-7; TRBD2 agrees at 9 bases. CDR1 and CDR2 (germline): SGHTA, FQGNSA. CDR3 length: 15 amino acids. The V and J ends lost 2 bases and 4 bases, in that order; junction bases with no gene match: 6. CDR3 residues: CASSLKGTSWYEQYF. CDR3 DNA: TGTGCCAGCAGCTTAAAAGGGACTAGCTGGTACGAGCAGTACTTC.

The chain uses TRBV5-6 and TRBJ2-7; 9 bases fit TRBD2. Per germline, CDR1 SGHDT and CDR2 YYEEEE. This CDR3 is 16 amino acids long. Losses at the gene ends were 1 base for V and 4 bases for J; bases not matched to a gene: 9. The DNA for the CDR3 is TGTGCCAGCAGCTTGTCTAGCGGGGTAGCCTATTACGAGCAGTACTTC. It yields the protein CASSLSSGVAYYEQYF.

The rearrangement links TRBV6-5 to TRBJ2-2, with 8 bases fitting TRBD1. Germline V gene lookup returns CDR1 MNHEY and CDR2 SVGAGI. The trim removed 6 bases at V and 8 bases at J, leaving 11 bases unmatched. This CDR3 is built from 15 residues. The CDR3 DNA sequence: TGTGCCAGCAGGACAGGGGCCTCGATTTGGGGGGAGCTGTTTTTT. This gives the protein CASRTGASIWGELFF.

This CDR3 is CASSLGGGFDTQYF. The CDR3, as DNA: TGTGCCAGCAGCTTGGGCGGGGGTTTTGATACGCAGTATTTT. J is TRBJ2-3 and V is TRBV11-2, with 7 positions matching TRBD2. Trimming cost V 3 bases and J 6 bases; bases outside gene matches: 6. Per the germline V gene, CDR1 is SGHAT and CDR2 is FQNNGV. The CDR3 sequence is 14 residues long.

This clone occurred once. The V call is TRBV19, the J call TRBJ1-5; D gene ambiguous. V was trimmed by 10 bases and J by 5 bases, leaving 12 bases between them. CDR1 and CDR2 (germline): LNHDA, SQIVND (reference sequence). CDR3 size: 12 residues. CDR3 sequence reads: CANETGDQPQHF. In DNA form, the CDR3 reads TGTGCCAACGAGACCGGAGATCAGCCCCAGCATTTT. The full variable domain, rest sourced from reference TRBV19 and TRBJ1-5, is DGGITQSPKYLFRKEGQNVTLSCEQNLNHDAMYWYRQDPGQGLRLIYYSQIVNDFQKGDIAEGYSVSREKKESFPLTVTSAQKNPTAFYLCANETGDQPQHFGDGTRLSIL.